This T cell receptor beta chain was identified during a study of T-cell reconstitution after alpha-beta-depleted transplantation in children. Preparation of the TCRbeta library was carried out with unique molecular identifiers. TCRdb processed the PCR reads anew with MiXCR; each CDR3 protein has one entry. The table has 900,000 or so distinct CDR3 sequences, 15% to 20% seen once. The CDR3 covers 12 residues. Germline V gene sequence: CDR1 SQVTM, CDR2 ANQGSEA. Trimming removed 6 bases at V and 2 bases at J, with 11 bases between. The gene calls are TRBV29-1 and TRBJ2-7, with D possibly matching TRBD2 (5 bases). The sequences come from PBMCs, mostly from graft donor cells, collected 360 days after TCRalphabeta/CD19-depleted stem cell transplant. The TCR sequence derives from a male patient younger than 18 who had a stem cell transplant for acute lymphoblastic leukemia, so the T cells may come from the graft donor. This chain's CDR3 is CSVSGLPYEQYF. CDR3 bases: TGCAGCGTGTCAGGACTCCCCTACGAGCAGTACTTC.